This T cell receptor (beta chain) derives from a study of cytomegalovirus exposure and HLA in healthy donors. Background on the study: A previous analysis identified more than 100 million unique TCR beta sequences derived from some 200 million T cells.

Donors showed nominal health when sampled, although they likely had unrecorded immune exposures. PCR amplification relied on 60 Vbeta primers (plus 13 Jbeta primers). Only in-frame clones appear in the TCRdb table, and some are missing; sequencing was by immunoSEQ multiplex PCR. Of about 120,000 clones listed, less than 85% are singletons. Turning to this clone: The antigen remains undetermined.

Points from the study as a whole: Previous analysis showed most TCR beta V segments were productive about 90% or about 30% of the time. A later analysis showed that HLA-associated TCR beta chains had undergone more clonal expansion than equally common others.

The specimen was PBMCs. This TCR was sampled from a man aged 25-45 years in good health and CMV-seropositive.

CDR3 sequence reads: CASSLGLAGANRQFF. The CDR3, as DNA: TGCGCCAGCAGCTTAGGACTAGCGGGGGCTAACCGGCAGTTCTTC. The chain links TRBV5-1 to TRBJ2-1; TRBD2 matches 13 bases. Germline CDR1 SGHRS, CDR2 YFSETQ. The CDR3 consists of 15 residues. Unmatched junction bases numbered 8, after V lost 2 bases and J lost 12 bases. Full variable domain (remainder filled in from reference TRBV5-1 and TRBJ2-1): KAGVTQTPRYLIKTRGQQVTLSCSPISGHRSVSWYQQTPGQGLQFLFEYFSETQRNKGNFPGRFSGRQFSNSRSEMNVSTLELGDSALYLCASSLGLAGANRQFFGPGTRLTVL.